This TCR beta chain stems from a study of long-term antiretroviral therapy in people with HIV. Sequencing used immunoSEQ v3.0 at survey level. Sequenced by immunoSEQ multiplex PCR; TCRdb stores in-frame clones only, minus some. The sample has 20,000 to 30,000 clones, roughly 89% seen once; the top ten hold more than 8.5%. General study results and limits: Participants lacked recorded data on ART adherence, viral resistance or therapy changes. Relative to transplant donor controls, diversity remained lower despite increasing after ART.

On this clone: Its specificity is unknown.

CDR3 length: 17 amino acids. V dropped 3 bases and J dropped 6 bases, with 21 bases sitting between them. Germline assignment: CDR1 SGHRS and CDR2 YFSETQ. The sequencing used unsorted PBMCs, collected 1.8 years before starting antiretroviral therapy. The source is a man aged 50 to 59 with HIV. The chain has TRBV5-1 and TRBJ2-2; possibly TRBD2 for D (6 bases). CDR3 region: CASSSGGPRLVAGELFF. The CDR3 DNA is TGCGCCAGCAGCTCGGGTGGACCTCGACTAGTGGCCGGGGAGCTGTTTTTT.